This T cell receptor (beta chain) was captured by sequencing in a study of blood T cell repertoires in COVID-19. The overall study: Acute and convalescent COVID-19 samples came from the United States, Italy and Spain. The analysed material was cDNA or gDNA that came from T cells, B-cell-depleted T cells, or PBMCs.

In the original workflow: Amplified reference gene primers provided the basis for estimating nucleated cell counts. The data were produced by immunoSEQ multiplex PCR, yet TCRdb's version contains in-frame clones alone and is incomplete. D and trimming were read from the DNA, whereas the V and J calls and clone size are those reported in that table. Counted here are fewer than 200,000 clones, roughly four fifths occurring once; the ten biggest clones make up around 2%. This CDR3 region has 14 residues. J was trimmed by 3 bases and V by 6 bases; bases with no gene match: 7. Germline loops: CDR1 SQVTM, CDR2 ANQGSEA.

The sequencing input was peripheral blood. The source of this sequence is a woman at least 80 years old with acute or convalescent COVID-19. The chain has TRBV29-1 and TRBJ1-5; 8 bases map to TRBD1. CDR3 sequence (DNA): TGCAGCGTCACACCAGGGGGCCCCAATCAGCCCCAGCATTTT. Translated, it gives CSVTPGGPNQPQHF.